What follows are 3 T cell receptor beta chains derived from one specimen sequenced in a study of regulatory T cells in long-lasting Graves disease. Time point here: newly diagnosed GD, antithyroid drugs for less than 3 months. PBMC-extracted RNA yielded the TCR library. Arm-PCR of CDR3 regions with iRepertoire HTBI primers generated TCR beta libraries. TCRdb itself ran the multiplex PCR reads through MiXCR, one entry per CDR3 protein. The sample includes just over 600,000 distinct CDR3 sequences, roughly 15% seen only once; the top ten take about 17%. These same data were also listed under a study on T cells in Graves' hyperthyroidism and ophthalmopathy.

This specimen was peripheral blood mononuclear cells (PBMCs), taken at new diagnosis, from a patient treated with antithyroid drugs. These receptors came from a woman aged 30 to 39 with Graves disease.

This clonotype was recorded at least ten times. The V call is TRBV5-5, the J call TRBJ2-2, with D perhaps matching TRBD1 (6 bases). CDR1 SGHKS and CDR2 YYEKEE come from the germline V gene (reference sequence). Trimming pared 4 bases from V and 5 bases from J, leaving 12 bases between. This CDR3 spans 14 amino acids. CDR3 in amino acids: CASSPTTGTGELFF. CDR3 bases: TGTGCCAGCAGCCCCACAACAGGGACCGGGGAGCTGTTTTTT.

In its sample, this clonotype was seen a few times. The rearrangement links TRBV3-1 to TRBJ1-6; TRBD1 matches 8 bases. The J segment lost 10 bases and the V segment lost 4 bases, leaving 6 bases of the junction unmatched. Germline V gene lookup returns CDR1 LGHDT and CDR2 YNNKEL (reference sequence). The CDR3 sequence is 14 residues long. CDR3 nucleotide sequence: TGTGCCAGCAGCCCCGGACAGGGAATCTCACCCCTCCACTTT. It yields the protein CASSPGQGISPLHF. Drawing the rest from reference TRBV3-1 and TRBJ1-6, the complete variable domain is DTAVSQTPKYLVTQMGNDKSIKCEQNLGHDTMYWYKQDSKKFLKIMFSYNNKELIINETVPNRFSPKSPDKAHLNLHINSLELGDSAVYFCASSPGQGISPLHFGNGTRLTVT.

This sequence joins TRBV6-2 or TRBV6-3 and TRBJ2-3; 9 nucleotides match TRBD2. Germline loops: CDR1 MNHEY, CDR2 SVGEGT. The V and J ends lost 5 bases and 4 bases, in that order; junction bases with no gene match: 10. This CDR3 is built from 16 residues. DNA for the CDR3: TGTGCCAGCAGTGAACCGGGACTAGCTCCTTCAGATACGCAGTATTTT. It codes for CASSEPGLAPSDTQYF.